The entry below describes one TCR beta chain. Its target is not known. The entry originates in a study of OX40 agonist ivuxolimab in advanced cancers. V was trimmed by 0 bases and J by 4 bases, leaving 14 bases between them. The CDR3 has 16 amino acids. Looked up from germline, CDR1 is MNHEY and CDR2 is SVGAGI. Blood samples were obtained at baseline, cycle 4 day 1, and cycle 7 day 1. Study results and limitations: Expanded peripheral T cells had an undetermined antigen specificity.

Using immunoSEQ multiplex PCR, the repertoire was profiled, and TCRdb retains in-frame clones only, with some absent. The data hold more than 65,000 clones, with 80% to 90% observed a single time. V usage is TRBV6-5 and J usage is TRBJ2-3; tentatively, D is TRBD2 (6 bases). The sample here was CD4+ or CD8+ T cells sorted from blood, taken in a trial of the OX40 agonist ivuxolimab. The sequence derives from an adult with an advanced solid tumor such as melanoma, head and neck, liver or kidney cancer. The CDR3 here is CASSYSRSSGADTQYF. In nucleotides, the CDR3 is TGTGCCAGCAGTTACTCCCGAAGTAGCGGAGCAGATACGCAGTATTTT.